This T cell receptor (beta chain) was found in a study of blood T cells in healthy people across ages. For this clonotype: Its antigen is still unknown.

V lost 5 bases, J lost 5 bases, and 12 bases lay in between. This CDR3 region has 14 residues. Germline V gene lookup returns CDR1 LGHDT and CDR2 YNNKEL (reference sequence). Study results and limitations: Among long-lived donors, naive CD4+ cells were more numerous and diversity higher than in aged donors.

The second PCR ran about 6 to 11 cycles with a sample-barcoded 5' primer and J-beta primers. Individual samples furnished no less than 2.5 million CDR3-containing paired-end reads apiece. MiXCR, run by TCRdb on the 5' RACE reads, gives a single entry per CDR3 protein. This sample has 700,000 to 850,000 distinct CDR3 sequences, with 36% found just once. The chain couples TRBV3-1 to TRBJ2-2; D is uncertain. This sequence was found in a man in his late teens or twenties in good health. The sample comprised blood. The CDR3 coding sequence is TGTGCCAGCAGCTCTCGGACGGTGACCGGGGAGCTGTTTTTT. Amino acids: CASSSRTVTGELFF. The complete variable domain, with remaining parts taken from reference TRBV3-1 and TRBJ2-2, reads DTAVSQTPKYLVTQMGNDKSIKCEQNLGHDTMYWYKQDSKKFLKIMFSYNNKELIINETVPNRFSPKSPDKAHLNLHINSLELGDSAVYFCASSSRTVTGELFFGEGSRLTVL.